This T cell receptor beta chain was sequenced during a study of T cells in Graves' hyperthyroidism and ophthalmopathy. Overall study results and limits: Expanded thyroid clonotypes (above 0.001) were mostly also found in blood.

At least ten counts were recorded for this clonotype. Its antigen is undetermined. The CDR3 regions of TCR beta were amplified from RNA transcripts. The primer set for the first-round RT-PCR of the TCR CDR3 was HTBI. In TCRdb, the multiplex PCR reads were re-called with MiXCR into one record per CDR3 protein. The table lists 500,000 or so distinct CDR3 sequences, around 15% of them singletons. Duration under 3 months, a NOSPECS grade of at least 4, and a Clinical Activity Score of at least 3 characterized the ophthalmopathy patients. The sequenced material came from blood. This clonotype was sampled from a woman in her thirties with Graves' ophthalmopathy.

Here the CDR3 DNA reads TGTGCCAGCAGCAGGACTCCCTATGGCTACACCTTC. It codes for CASSRTPYGYTF. This chain uses TRBV12-3 or TRBV12-4 with TRBJ1-2; D is unclear. The germline V and J ends were trimmed by 6 bases and 4 bases, with 9 bases remaining between them. The CDR3 spans 12 residues.